The 11 T cell receptor beta chains below come from one sample, sequenced in a study of shared clonotypes between healthy human individuals. The table came from immunoSEQ multiplex PCR; TCRdb's copy has only in-frame clones and leaves some out. Of about 1.4 million clones in the sample, around 97% were seen once. The source material was naive CD4+ T cells sorted from blood. As for subset: CD45RA+ positively selected. These receptors came from a man aged 25 to 40 in good health.

This clone has a single count. The rearrangement links TRBV7-6 to TRBJ1-3, with D hard to call. This CDR3 is 16 amino acids long. V was shortened by 5 bases and J by 2 bases, with 16 bases between the two germline ends. Germline V gene lookup returns CDR1 SGHVS and CDR2 FNYEAQ. The CDR3 coding sequence is TGTGCCAGCAGCCCCGGACTGGATCCTACTGGAAACACCATATATTTT. Translation gives CASSPGLDPTGNTIYF.

The rearrangement joins TRBV5-1 to TRBJ2-5, with 13 bases aligning to TRBD2. V shed 0 bases and J 4 bases; nucleotides not matched to a gene: 0. The CDR3 extends over 15 amino acids. Germline CDR1 reads SGHRS; CDR2 reads YFSETQ. CDR3 nucleotide sequence: TGCGCCAGCAGCTTGGGGACTAGCGGGAGAGAGACCCAGTACTTC. Translating it yields CASSLGTSGRETQYF.

The chain is built from TRBV5-6 and TRBJ1-2, with D possibly matching TRBD1 (5 bases). V lost 4 bases, J lost 8 bases, and 12 bases lay in between. Germline assignment: CDR1 SGHDT and CDR2 YYEEEE. The CDR3 is made up of 12 amino acids. For the CDR3, the DNA is TGTGCCAGCAGCCCAGACACAGGCGGCTACACCTTC. This codes for CASSPDTGGYTF.

The chain joins TRBV5-4 to TRBJ2-7; TRBD2 agrees at 8 bases. V shed 0 bases, J shed 2 bases, and the junction held 1 base outside the gene matches. Germline CDR1 SGHNT, CDR2 YYREEE (reference sequence). The CDR3 has 14 residues. As DNA, the CDR3 is TGTGCCAGCAGCTTGGAGCGGGGGACCTACGAGCAGTACTTC. Amino acids: CASSLERGTYEQYF.

The chain has TRBV7-9 and TRBJ2-3; TRBD2 aligns across 14 bases. Germline trimming cut 4 bases from V and 5 bases from J; bases unmatched to any gene: 8. From germline, CDR1 is SEHNR and CDR2 FQNEAQ (reference sequence). The CDR3 is 17 residues long. CDR3 in amino acids: CASSSWGLAGVRDTQYF. CDR3 DNA sequence: TGTGCCAGCAGCTCGTGGGGACTAGCGGGAGTACGAGATACGCAGTATTTT.

The V and J genes are TRBV2 and TRBJ2-5; 10 bases are shared with TRBD2. The CDR3 is 15 amino acids. Germline-derived CDR1 and CDR2 are SNHLY and FYNNEI. The V and J ends lost 5 bases and 3 bases, in that order; junction bases with no gene match: 6. The chain's CDR3 is CASSRRTSGEETQYF. The CDR3 DNA follows: TGTGCCAGCAGTCGACGGACTAGCGGAGAAGAGACCCAGTACTTC. Filled out from reference TRBV2 and TRBJ2-5, the complete variable domain reads EPEVTQTPSHQVTQMGQEVILRCVPISNHLYFYWYRQILGQKVEFLVSFYNNEISEKSEIFDDQFSVERPDGSNFTLKIRSTKLEDSAMYFCASSRRTSGEETQYFGPGTRLLVL.

The chain carries TRBV15 and TRBJ2-1; D may be TRBD2 (6 bases). V dropped 5 bases and J dropped 5 bases, with 16 bases sitting between them. There are 15 residues in the CDR3. Germline-derived CDR1 and CDR2 are LNHNV and YYDKDF (reference sequence). The CDR3 bases are TGTGCCACCAGCCCGGAGGGTACGACTAACAATGAGCAGTTCTTC. This gives the protein CATSPEGTTNNEQFF.

The table lists this clone with a count of one. This chain links TRBV15 with TRBJ1-4, with 7 bases matching TRBD1. The V gene end was trimmed by 3 bases and the J gene end by 8 bases; junction bases not matched to a gene: 12. CDR3 size: 16 residues. Germline assignment: CDR1 LNHNV and CDR2 YYDKDF (reference sequence). The CDR3 protein is CATSRMTGQETEKLFF. For the CDR3, the DNA is TGTGCCACCAGCAGGATGACTGGACAGGAGACCGAAAAACTGTTTTTT.

The chain couples TRBV5-1 to TRBJ2-5; D possibly uses TRBD1 or TRBD2 (6 bases each). The V end was cut by 4 bases, the J end by 1 base, with 14 bases between. Germline V gene sequence: CDR1 SGHRS, CDR2 YFSETQ. CDR3 length equals 15 residues. CDR3 DNA: TGCGCCAGCAGCCACCGGGGGCCGAGCCAAGAGACCCAGTACTTC. Its translation is CASSHRGPSQETQYF.

This rearrangement joins TRBV9 to TRBJ2-1; weak D call: TRBD1 (6 bases). Germline-derived CDR1 and CDR2 are SGDLS and YYNGEE. The CDR3 contains 12 residues. The V end was cut by 4 bases, the J end by 9 bases, with 11 bases between. The CDR3 sequence: CASSYRVGEQFF. As DNA, the CDR3 is TGTGCCAGCAGCTACAGGGTTGGTGAGCAGTTCTTC.

The rearrangement joins TRBV5-5 to TRBJ1-5; 7 nucleotides line up with TRBD1. Germline CDR1 and CDR2: SGHKS and YYEKEE (reference sequence). The CDR3 spans 16 residues. The ends lost 4 bases at V and 5 bases at J; junction bases unmatched: 12. CDR3 loop: CASSIAGAGGHQPQHF. The CDR3 DNA reads TGTGCCAGCAGCATAGCCGGGGCAGGGGGTCATCAGCCCCAGCATTTT. Complete variable domain (other parts from reference TRBV5-5 and TRBJ1-5): DAGVTQSPTHLIKTRGQQVTLRCSPISGHKSVSWYQQVLGQGPQFIFQYYEKEERGRGNFPDRFSARQFPNYSSELNVNALLLGDSALYLCASSIAGAGGHQPQHFGDGTRLSIL.